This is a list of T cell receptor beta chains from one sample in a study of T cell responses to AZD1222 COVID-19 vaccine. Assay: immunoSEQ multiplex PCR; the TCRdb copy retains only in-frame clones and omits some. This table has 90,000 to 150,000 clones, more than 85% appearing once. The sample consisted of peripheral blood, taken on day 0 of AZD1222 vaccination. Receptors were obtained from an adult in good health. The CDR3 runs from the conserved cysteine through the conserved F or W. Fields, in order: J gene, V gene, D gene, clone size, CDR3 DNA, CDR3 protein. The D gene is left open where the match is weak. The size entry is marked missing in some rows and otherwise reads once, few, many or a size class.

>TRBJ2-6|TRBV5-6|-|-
TGTGCCAGCAGCCCCTTAGGGGGGTCCAACGTCCTGACTTTC
CASSPLGGSNVLTF
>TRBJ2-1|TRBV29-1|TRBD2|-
TGCAGCGTTGATGGTGGGAGGGCCGACAATGAGCAGTTCTTC
CSVDGGRADNEQFF
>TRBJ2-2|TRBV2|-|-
TGTGCCAGCAGTGAGTTAGGCAACGGAGGCGAGCTGTTTTTT
CASSELGNGGELFF
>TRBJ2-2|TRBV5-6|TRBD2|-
TGTGCCAGCAGCTCCGGTTATAGCGGGAGGACCGGGGAGCTGTTTTTT
CASSSGYSGRTGELFF
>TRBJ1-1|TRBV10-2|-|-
TGCGCCAGCGGTACAGCCTTGAACACTGAAGCTTTCTTT
CASGTALNTEAFF
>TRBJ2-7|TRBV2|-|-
TGTGCCAGCAGTGACCAATACGAGCAGTACTTC
CASSDQYEQYF
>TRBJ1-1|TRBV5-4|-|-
TGTGCCAGCAGCTCTAAGGGCGGGCTAGGGAACACTGAAGCTTTCTTT
CASSSKGGLGNTEAFF
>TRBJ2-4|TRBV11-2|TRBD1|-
TGTGCCAGCAGCCCCTTGACAGGGCCCAAAAACATTCAGTACTTC
CASSPLTGPKNIQYF
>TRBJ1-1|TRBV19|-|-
TGTGCCAGTAGTATAGAAGGGGGGAACACTGAAGCTTTCTTT
CASSIEGGNTEAFF
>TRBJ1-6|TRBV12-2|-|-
TGTGCAAGTCGTACAGACGGGTGCCGGTCCTATAATTCACCCCTCCACTTT
CASRTDGCRSYNSPLHF
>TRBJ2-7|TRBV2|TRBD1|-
TGTGCCAGCAGTCGGGACAGGGGAGGGGAGCAGTACTTC
CASSRDRGGEQYF
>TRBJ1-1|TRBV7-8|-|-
TGTGCCAGCAGCTTAGGGACCACTGAAGCTTTCTTT
CASSLGTTEAFF
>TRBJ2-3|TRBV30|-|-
TGTGCCTGGAGCGAGACAGATACGCAGTATTTT
CAWSETDTQYF
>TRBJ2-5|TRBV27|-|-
TGTGCCAGCAGTTTCGCGGGGAGGGGGCAAGAGACCCAGTACTTC
CASSFAGRGQETQYF
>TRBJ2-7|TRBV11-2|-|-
TGTGCCAGCAGCTTCTCCTTCTCCTACGAGCAGTACTTC
CASSFSFSYEQYF
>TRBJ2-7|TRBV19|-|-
TGTGCCAGTAGTATTGAGCTACCCTACGAGCAGTACTTC
CASSIELPYEQYF
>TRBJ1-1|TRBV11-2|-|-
TGTGCCAGCAGCTCGCCCACCGGGGGCTATACTGAAGCTTTCTTT
CASSSPTGGYTEAFF
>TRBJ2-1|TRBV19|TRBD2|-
TGTGCCAGTAGTGGCGGGAGCCCCTACAATGAGCAGTTCTTC
CASSGGSPYNEQFF
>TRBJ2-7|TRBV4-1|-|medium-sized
TGCGCCAGCAGCCAAGAGTGGGGGAGTTCCCACGAGCAGTACTTC
CASSQEWGSSHEQYF
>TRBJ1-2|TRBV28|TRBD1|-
TGTGCCAGCAGTCCCAGGGGGATCCCAACTGGCTACACCTTC
CASSPRGIPTGYTF
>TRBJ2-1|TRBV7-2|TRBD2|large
TGTGCCAGCAGCTTAGTGGGACTAGCGACCCGGGAGCAGTTCTTC
CASSLVGLATREQFF
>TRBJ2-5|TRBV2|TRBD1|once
TGTGCCAGCACCACAGGGGGGAGAGAGACCCAGTACTTC
CASTTGGRETQYF
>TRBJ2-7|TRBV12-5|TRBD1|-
TGTGCTAGTGGTTTGTCCCCCCTTGGGACAGGGCCAATCTACGAGCAGTACTTC
CASGLSPLGTGPIYEQYF
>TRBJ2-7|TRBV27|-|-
TGTGCCAGCAGTCGCCCGCTGGGGGTCGAGCAGTACTTC
CASSRPLGVEQYF
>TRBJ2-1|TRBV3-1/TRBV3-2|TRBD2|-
TGTGCCAGCAGGCAAGAAGTGGGGACTAGCATACCCAATGAGCAGTTCTTC
CASRQEVGTSIPNEQFF
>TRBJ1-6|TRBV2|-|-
TGTGCCAGCAGTGAAGATTACGGTAATTCACCCCTCCACTTT
CASSEDYGNSPLHF
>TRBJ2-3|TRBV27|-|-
TGTGCCAGCAGTAGGCAGACAGTACGTTTCACAGATACGCAGTATTTT
CASSRQTVRFTDTQYF
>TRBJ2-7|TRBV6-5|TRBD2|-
TGTGCCAGCTGGGGAGCGGGAGGATCCTACGAGCAGTACTTC
CASWGAGGSYEQYF
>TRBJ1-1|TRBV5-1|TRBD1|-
TGCGCCAGCAGCCCGGGACAGGGGATCACTGAAGCTTTCTTT
CASSPGQGITEAFF
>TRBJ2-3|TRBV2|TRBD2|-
TGTGCCAGCAGTGTTCGGGACTACCGCACAGATACGCAGTATTTT
CASSVRDYRTDTQYF
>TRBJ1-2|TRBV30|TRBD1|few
TGTGCCTGGGAGGACAGGGTCGGTGGCTACACCTTC
CAWEDRVGGYTF
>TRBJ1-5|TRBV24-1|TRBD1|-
TGTGCCACCAGTGACGGCAGGGGGCTGGCTCAGCCCCAGCATTTT
CATSDGRGLAQPQHF
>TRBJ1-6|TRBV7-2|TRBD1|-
TGTGCCAGCAGCCGGGACAGGGTCGATTCACCCCTCCACTTT
CASSRDRVDSPLHF
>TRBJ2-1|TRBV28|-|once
TGTGCCAGCAGTTTATCCGCAGGAAACAATGAGCAGTTCTTC
CASSLSAGNNEQFF
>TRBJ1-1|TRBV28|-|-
TGTGCCAGCAGCCCTGGACTCCGGGAAGCTTTCTTT
CASSPGLREAFF
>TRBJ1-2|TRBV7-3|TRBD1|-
TGTGCCAGCAGCGTCGCCGGGACAGGGATTGGCTACACCTTC
CASSVAGTGIGYTF
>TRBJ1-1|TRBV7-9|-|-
TGTGCCAGCAGGGGTATGAACACTGAAGCTTTCTTT
CASRGMNTEAFF
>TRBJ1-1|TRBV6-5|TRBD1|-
TGTGCCAGCAGAGACAGGGGGTTGGGGAACACTGAAGCTTTCTTT
CASRDRGLGNTEAFF
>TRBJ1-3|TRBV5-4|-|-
TGTGCCAGCAGCCCGGGACGGTTGTTCTCTGGAAACACCATATATTTT
CASSPGRLFSGNTIYF
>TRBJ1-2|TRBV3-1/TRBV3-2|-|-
TGTGCCAGCAGTCCTACTTGGGGGAAAGCTAACTATGGCTACACCTTC
CASSPTWGKANYGYTF
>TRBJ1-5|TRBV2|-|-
TGTGCCAGCAGCGGGGGCACGGGCAATCAGCCCCAGCATTTT
CASSGGTGNQPQHF
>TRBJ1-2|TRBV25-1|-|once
TGTGCCAGCAGTGAAGCCTTCGGGGGGGGCACCTATGGCTACACCTTC
CASSEAFGGGTYGYTF
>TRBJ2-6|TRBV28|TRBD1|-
TGTGCCAGCAGTCCGGACAGGGATTCGGGGGCCAACGTCCTGACTTTC
CASSPDRDSGANVLTF
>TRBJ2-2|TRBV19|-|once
TGTGCCAGTAGTGAGGGGACGGGGAGCACCGGGGAGCTGTTTTTT
CASSEGTGSTGELFF
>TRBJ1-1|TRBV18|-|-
TGTGCCAGCTCACCTGGGCCGGGTGGGACTGAAGCTTTCTTT
CASSPGPGGTEAFF
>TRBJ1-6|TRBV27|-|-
TGTGCCAGCAGTCCCCCAGGATGGAATTCACCCCTCCACTTT
CASSPPGWNSPLHF
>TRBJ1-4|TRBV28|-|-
TGTGCCAGCGGAGGAACGACTAATGAAAAACTGTTTTTT
CASGGTTNEKLFF
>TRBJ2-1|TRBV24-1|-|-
TGTGCCACCAGTGACACCGGACGGAAGAGCTCCTACAATGAGCAGTTCTTC
CATSDTGRKSSYNEQFF